This T cell receptor beta chain was retrieved from a study of T cells after yellow fever vaccination. At the level of the study: Where fractions had low cell numbers, libraries were prepared from them with the SMART-Seq v4 Ultra Low Input RNA kit. Findings of the study overall: Only a minor proportion of clonotypes was detected across both CD4 and CD8 compartments.

Each CDR3 protein gets one entry after TCRdb re-called the 5' RACE reads with MiXCR. Here the sample spans 60,000 or so distinct CDR3 sequences, about 6.6% being singletons. There are a few counts of this clonotype. Its antigen remains unknown. The CDR3 loop spans 17 amino acids. Germline V lookup: CDR1 PRHDT, CDR2 FYEKMQ (reference sequence). The V and J ends lost 5 bases and 5 bases, in that order; junction bases with no gene match: 12. J is TRBJ2-1 and V is TRBV13, with 10 bases that match TRBD2. The clonotype comes from a man aged 18 to 29 who received the YFV17D yellow fever vaccine. This specimen was CD8+ T cells sorted from PBMCs, taken on the day of the first yellow fever vaccination. The CDR3 is CASSLRLAGEPNNEQFF. The DNA of the CDR3 is TGTGCCAGCAGCCTTCGTCTAGCGGGGGAGCCAAACAATGAGCAGTTCTTC. The complete variable domain, with remaining parts taken from reference TRBV13 and TRBJ2-1, reads AAGVIQSPRHLIKEKRETATLKCYPIPRHDTVYWYQQGPGQDPQFLISFYEKMQSDKGSIPDRFSAQQFSDYHSELNMSSLELGDSALYFCASSLRLAGEPNNEQFFGPGTRLTVL.